This T cell receptor (beta chain) was documented in a study of CD4 T cells in relation to SARS-CoV-2 and coronaviruses. About the study: After roughly ten days of antigen culture, PBMC TCR beta CDR3s were sequenced.

The CDR3 has 16 amino acids. CDR1 and CDR2 (germline): KGHSH, LQKENI. Between the trimmed V and J ends, which lost 4 bases and 5 bases, there was a span of 20 bases. Unexposed donor CD4+ T cells date from about 2011-2018, before the COVID-19 pandemic. The cells were cultured for under twelve days before CD4+ T cells were isolated. Assay used: immunoSEQ multiplex PCR; TCRdb lists only in-frame clones, some missing. The sample includes tens of thousands of clones, about 71% of them seen just once. Concerning this clone: No antigen is known for it.

The gene calls are TRBV18 and TRBJ2-5, with a tentative D call TRBD1 (5 bases). The specimen was CD4+ T cells from PBMCs, cultured in vitro. This TCR was recovered from a human donor in good health. CDR3 nucleotide sequence: TGTGCCAGCTCACTCTCGACAGCCCGTCGGGTGGAGACCCAGTACTTC. It translates to CASSLSTARRVETQYF.